Sequencing of this TCR beta chain was carried out in a study of CD8 T cells in Susac syndrome. It was treatment-naive patients with stable or active relapsing-remitting disease who made up the multiple sclerosis controls. A quantity of about 0.5 to 1 ug RNA underwent reverse transcription using random hexamers. Amplification of TCR beta CDR3 was carried out by immunoSEQ multiplex PCR, which covered 54 Vbeta and 13 Jbeta segments. TCRdb re-called the immunoSEQ multiplex PCR reads with MiXCR, one entry per CDR3 protein. Here the sample spans around 270,000 distinct CDR3 sequences, roughly 85% being singletons. The CDR3 loop spans 15 amino acids. Losses at the gene ends were 5 bases for V and 6 bases for J; bases not matched to a gene: 13. Germline-derived CDR1 and CDR2 are SEHNR and FQNEAQ (reference sequence).

The gene calls are TRBV7-9 and TRBJ2-7; 7 bases align to TRBD2. The sequence derives from a human donor with multiple sclerosis. Specimen: CD8+ T cells from PBMCs. The CDR3 reads CASSPATAGRGEQYF. In DNA form, the CDR3 reads TGTGCCAGCAGCCCCGCAACAGCGGGACGGGGCGAGCAGTACTTC.